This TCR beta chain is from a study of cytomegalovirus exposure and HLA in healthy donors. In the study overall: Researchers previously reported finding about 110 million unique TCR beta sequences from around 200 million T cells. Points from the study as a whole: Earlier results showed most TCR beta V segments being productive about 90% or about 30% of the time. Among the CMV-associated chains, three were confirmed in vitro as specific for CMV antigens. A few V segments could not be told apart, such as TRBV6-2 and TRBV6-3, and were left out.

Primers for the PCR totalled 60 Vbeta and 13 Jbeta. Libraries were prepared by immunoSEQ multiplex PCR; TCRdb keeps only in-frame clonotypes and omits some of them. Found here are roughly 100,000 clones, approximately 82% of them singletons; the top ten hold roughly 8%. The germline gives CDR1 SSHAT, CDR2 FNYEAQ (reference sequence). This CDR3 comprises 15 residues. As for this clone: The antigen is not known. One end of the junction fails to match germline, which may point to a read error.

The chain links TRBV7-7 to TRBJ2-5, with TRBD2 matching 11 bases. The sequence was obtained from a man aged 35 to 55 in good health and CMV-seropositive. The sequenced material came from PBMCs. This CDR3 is CASSLELAGVETQYF. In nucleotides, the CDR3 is TGTGCTAGCAGCTTAGAACTAGCGGGAGTAGAGACCCAGTACTTC.